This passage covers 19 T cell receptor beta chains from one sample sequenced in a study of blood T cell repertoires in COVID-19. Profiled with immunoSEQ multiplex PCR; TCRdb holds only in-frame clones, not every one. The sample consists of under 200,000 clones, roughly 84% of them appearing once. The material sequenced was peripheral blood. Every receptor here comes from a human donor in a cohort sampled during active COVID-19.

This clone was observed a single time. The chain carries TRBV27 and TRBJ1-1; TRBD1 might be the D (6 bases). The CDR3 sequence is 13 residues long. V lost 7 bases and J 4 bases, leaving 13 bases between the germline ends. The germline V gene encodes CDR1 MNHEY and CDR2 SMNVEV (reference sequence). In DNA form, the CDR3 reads TGTGCCAGCAATCCCAGGGGTACCACTGAAGCTTTCTTT. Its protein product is CASNPRGTTEAFF.

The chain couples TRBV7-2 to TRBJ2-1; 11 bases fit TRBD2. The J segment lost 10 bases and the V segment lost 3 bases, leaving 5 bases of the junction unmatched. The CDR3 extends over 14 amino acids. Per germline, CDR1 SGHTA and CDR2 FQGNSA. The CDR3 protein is CASSFSGGAREQFF. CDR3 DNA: TGTGCCAGCAGCTTTAGCGGGGGGGCCAGGGAGCAGTTCTTC.

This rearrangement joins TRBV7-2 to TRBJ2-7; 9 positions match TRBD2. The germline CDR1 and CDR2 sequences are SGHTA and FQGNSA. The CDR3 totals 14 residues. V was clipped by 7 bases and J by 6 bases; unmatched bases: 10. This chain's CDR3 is CASTGTSFGAEQYF. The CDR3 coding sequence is TGTGCCAGCACCGGGACTAGCTTTGGGGCCGAGCAGTACTTC.

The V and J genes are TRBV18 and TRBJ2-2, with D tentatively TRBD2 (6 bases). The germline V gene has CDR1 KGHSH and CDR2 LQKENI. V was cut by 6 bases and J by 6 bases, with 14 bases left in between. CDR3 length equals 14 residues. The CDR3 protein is CASSDGGSAGELFF. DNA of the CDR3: TGTGCCAGCTCGGACGGAGGGTCCGCCGGGGAGCTGTTTTTT.

Here the CDR3 reads CASSEEREKLFF. CDR3 DNA: TGTGCCAGCAGTGAAGAGCGTGAAAAACTGTTTTTT. This rearrangement joins TRBV25-1 to TRBJ1-4; D call uncertain. From germline, CDR1 is MGHDK and CDR2 SYGVNS. With 2 bases removed from V and 7 bases from J, the gap between germline ends came to 5 bases. This CDR3 has 12 residues. Together with reference TRBV25-1 and TRBJ1-4, the CDR3 gives the full variable domain: EADIYQTPRYLVIGTGKKITLECSQTMGHDKMYWYQQDPGMELHLIHYSYGVNSTEKGDLSSESTVSRIRTEHFPLTLESARPSHTSQYLCASSEEREKLFFGSGTQLSVL.

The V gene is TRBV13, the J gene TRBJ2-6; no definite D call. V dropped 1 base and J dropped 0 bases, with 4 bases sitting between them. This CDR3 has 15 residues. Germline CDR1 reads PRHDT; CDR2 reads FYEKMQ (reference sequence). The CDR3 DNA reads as TGTGCCAGCAGCTTAGCGGGCTCTGGGGCCAACGTCCTGACTTTC. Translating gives CASSLAGSGANVLTF.

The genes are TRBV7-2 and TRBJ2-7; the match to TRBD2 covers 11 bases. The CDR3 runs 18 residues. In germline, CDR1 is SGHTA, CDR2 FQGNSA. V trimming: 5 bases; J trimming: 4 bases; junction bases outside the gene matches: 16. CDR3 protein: CASSPRALAGGFFYEQYF. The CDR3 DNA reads TGTGCCAGCAGCCCCAGGGCTCTAGCGGGAGGCTTCTTTTACGAGCAGTACTTC.

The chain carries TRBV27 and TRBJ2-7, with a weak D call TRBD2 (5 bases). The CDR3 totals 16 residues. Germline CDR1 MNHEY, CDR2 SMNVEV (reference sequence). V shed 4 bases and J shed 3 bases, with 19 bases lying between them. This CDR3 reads CASSSSRELALYEQYF. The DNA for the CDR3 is TGTGCCAGCAGTTCCTCGAGGGAACTGGCCCTCTACGAGCAGTACTTC.

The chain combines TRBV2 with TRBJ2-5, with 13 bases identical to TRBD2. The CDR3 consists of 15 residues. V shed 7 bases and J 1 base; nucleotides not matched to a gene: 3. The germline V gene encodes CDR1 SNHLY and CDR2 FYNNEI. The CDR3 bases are TGTGCCAGCATGACTAGCGGGGGGACCCAAGAGACCCAGTACTTC. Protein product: CASMTSGGTQETQYF.

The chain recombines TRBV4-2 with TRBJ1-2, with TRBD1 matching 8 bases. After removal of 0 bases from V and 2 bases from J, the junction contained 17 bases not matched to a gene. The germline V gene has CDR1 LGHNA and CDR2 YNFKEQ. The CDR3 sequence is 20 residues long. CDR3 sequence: CASSQEGGTGGLVRNYGYTF. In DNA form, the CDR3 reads TGTGCCAGCAGCCAAGAGGGCGGGACAGGAGGCCTGGTTAGGAACTATGGCTACACCTTC.

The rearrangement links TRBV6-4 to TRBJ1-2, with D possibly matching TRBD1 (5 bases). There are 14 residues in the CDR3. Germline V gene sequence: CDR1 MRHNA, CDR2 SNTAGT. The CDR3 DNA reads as TGTACAAGCACCACGCGCAGGGTGGACTATGGCTACACCTTC. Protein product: CTSTTRRVDYGYTF.

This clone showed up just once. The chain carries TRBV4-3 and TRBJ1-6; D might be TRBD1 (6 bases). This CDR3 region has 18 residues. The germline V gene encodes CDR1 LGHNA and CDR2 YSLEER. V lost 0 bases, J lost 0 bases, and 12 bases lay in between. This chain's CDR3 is CASSQEPDRSSYNSPLHF. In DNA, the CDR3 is TGCGCCAGCAGCCAAGAACCCGACAGGAGCTCCTATAATTCACCCCTCCACTTT.

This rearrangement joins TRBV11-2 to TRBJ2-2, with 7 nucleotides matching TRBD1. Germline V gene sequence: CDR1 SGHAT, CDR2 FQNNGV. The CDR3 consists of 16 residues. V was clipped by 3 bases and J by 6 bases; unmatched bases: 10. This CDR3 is CASSFRTARGPGELFF. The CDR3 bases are TGTGCCAGCAGCTTCCGGACAGCGAGGGGGCCCGGGGAGCTGTTTTTT.

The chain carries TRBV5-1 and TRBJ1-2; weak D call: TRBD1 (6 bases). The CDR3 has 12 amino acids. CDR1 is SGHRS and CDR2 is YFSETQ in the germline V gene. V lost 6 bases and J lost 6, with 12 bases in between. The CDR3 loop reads CASTQGWDGYTF. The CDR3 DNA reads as TGCGCCAGCACCCAGGGGTGGGATGGCTACACCTTC.

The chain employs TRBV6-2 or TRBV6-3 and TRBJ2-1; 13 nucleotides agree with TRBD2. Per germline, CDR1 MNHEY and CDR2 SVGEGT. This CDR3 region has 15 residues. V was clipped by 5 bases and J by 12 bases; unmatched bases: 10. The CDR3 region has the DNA TGTGCCAGCAGTACCAACCTGGGACTAGCGGGATGGCAGTTCTTC. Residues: CASSTNLGLAGWQFF.

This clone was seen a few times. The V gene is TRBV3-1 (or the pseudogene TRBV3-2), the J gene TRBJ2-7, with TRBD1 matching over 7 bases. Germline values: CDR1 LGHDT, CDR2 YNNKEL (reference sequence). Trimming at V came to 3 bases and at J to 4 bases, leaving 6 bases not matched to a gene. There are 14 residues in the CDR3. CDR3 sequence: CASSHRQGVYEQYF. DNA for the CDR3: TGTGCCAGCAGCCACCGACAGGGAGTGTACGAGCAGTACTTC.

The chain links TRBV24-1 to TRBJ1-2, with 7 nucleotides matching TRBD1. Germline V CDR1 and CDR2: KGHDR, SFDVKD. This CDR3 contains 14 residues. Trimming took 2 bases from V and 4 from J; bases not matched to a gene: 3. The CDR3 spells CATSDSGTAYGYTF. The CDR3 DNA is TGTGCCACCAGTGATTCCGGGACAGCCTATGGCTACACCTTC.

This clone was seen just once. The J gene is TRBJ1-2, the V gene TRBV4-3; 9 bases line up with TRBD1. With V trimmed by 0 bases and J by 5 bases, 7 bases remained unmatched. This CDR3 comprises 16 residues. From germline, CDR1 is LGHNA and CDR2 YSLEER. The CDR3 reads CASSQDQGQGGYGYTF. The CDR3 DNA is TGCGCCAGCAGCCAAGATCAGGGACAGGGAGGGTATGGCTACACCTTC.

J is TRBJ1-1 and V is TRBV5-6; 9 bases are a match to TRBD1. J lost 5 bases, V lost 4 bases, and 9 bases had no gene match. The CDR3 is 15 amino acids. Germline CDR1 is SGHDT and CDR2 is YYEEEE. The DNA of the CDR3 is TGTGCCAGCAGCCCAGACAGGGGGGATGTGACTGAAGCTTTCTTT. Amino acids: CASSPDRGDVTEAFF. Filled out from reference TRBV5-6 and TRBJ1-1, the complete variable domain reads DAGVTQSPTHLIKTRGQQVTLRCSPKSGHDTVSWYQQALGQGPQFIFQYYEEEERQRGNFPDRFSGHQFPNYSSELNVNALLLGDSALYLCASSPDRGDVTEAFFGQGTRLTVV.